Listed here are 20 T cell receptor beta chains from one sample, sequenced in a study of persistence of HIV-infected CD4 T cells. Antigens of these TCRs are unknown. The stimulus was an HIV-1 Gag 15-mer peptide pool, about 1.1 ug/peptide/mL. Responding CD4+ T cells were sorted by upregulation of both CD40 ligand and CD69. The immunoSEQ assay was version 4, run in survey mode. Using immunoSEQ multiplex PCR, the repertoire was profiled, and TCRdb retains in-frame clones only, with some absent. The top ten hold approximately 1.5% of the sample, which has 25,000 to 35,000 clones, 65% to 75% seen once. This sample comprised CD4+ T cells sorted from PBMCs after approximately 19-hour stimulation, obtained from a patient who received antiretroviral therapy. Receptors originate from an adult man with HIV who was CMV-seropositive.

This clone was found once. The rearrangement links TRBV10-1 to TRBJ2-1, with 7 bases fitting TRBD1. The CDR3 is 14 residues long. V shed 0 bases, J shed 6 bases, and the junction held 2 bases outside the gene matches. Germline CDR1 and CDR2: WNHNN and SYGVQD (reference sequence). DNA of the CDR3: TGCGCCAGCAGTGAGTCTGACAGGGCCAATGAGCAGTTCTTC. It translates to CASSESDRANEQFF.

The chain couples TRBV18 to TRBJ1-4; D call uncertain. Between the trimmed V and J ends, which lost 4 bases and 1 base, there was a span of 4 bases. The length of the CDR3 is 13 residues. Germline loops: CDR1 KGHSH, CDR2 LQKENI. The CDR3, as DNA: TGTGCCAGCTCACTGAAAACTAATGAAAAACTGTTTTTT. Its protein product is CASSLKTNEKLFF. Full variable domain (outside the CDR3, taken from reference TRBV18 and TRBJ1-4): NAGVMQNPRHLVRRRGQEARLRCSPMKGHSHVYWYRQLPEEGLKFMVYLQKENIIDESGMPKERFSAEFPKEGPSILRIQQVVRGDSAAYFCASSLKTNEKLFFGSGTQLSVL.

This clone was recorded a few times. The sample holds other DNA sequences that translate to the same CDR3. The rearrangement joins TRBV2 to TRBJ1-2; 9 bases match TRBD1. Germline loops: CDR1 SNHLY, CDR2 FYNNEI. CDR3 length equals 14 residues. Germline trimming cut 5 bases from V and 3 bases from J; bases unmatched to any gene: 4. CDR3 protein: CASSPGTGYYGYTF. The CDR3 nucleotides read TGTGCCAGCAGTCCCGGGACAGGGTACTATGGCTACACCTTC.

The chain links TRBV19 to TRBJ1-5; D gene ambiguous. The CDR3 runs to 12 residues. With 9 bases removed from V and 0 bases from J, the gap between germline ends came to 6 bases. Germline V gene sequence: CDR1 LNHDA, CDR2 SQIVND (reference sequence). This chain's CDR3 is CASAYSNQPQHF. CDR3 nucleotides: TGTGCCAGCGCTTATAGCAATCAGCCCCAGCATTTT.

V and J are TRBV19 and TRBJ1-5; 8 positions match TRBD1. This CDR3 spans 14 amino acids. Trimming cost V 6 bases and J 5 bases; bases outside gene matches: 6. Germline CDR1 and CDR2: LNHDA and SQIVND (reference sequence). CDR3 sequence reads: CASRAGQGHQPQHF. The CDR3 region has the DNA TGTGCCAGTAGGGCAGGACAGGGCCATCAGCCCCAGCATTTT.

The chain joins TRBV28 to TRBJ2-7; D is uncertain. The V gene's germline CDR1 is MDHEN and CDR2 SYDVKM. With 6 bases removed from V and 3 bases from J, the gap between germline ends came to 15 bases. The CDR3 loop spans 14 amino acids. In DNA, the CDR3 is TGTGCCAGCAGACGACAATCTCAACGCTACGAGCAGTACTTC. Protein product: CASRRQSQRYEQYF.

The chain recombines TRBV2 with TRBJ2-3, with 9 bases matching TRBD2. This CDR3 contains 17 residues. The V gene end was trimmed by 0 bases and the J gene end by 5 bases; junction bases not matched to a gene: 9. Per the germline V gene, CDR1 is SNHLY and CDR2 is FYNNEI. CDR3 bases: TGTGCCAGCAGTGAAGCGCCGGGCGGGGGGGCTAGAGATACGCAGTATTTT. This encodes CASSEAPGGGARDTQYF.

The chain carries TRBV19 and TRBJ1-1; D is undetermined. V was clipped by 4 bases and J by 1 base, with 10 bases between them. The germline CDR1 and CDR2 sequences are LNHDA and SQIVND (reference sequence). The CDR3 loop spans 14 amino acids. CDR3 amino acids: CASSTWTQNTEAFF. Here the CDR3 DNA reads TGTGCCAGTAGTACATGGACCCAGAACACTGAAGCTTTCTTT.

V and J are TRBV2 and TRBJ2-6; D is unresolved. Germline CDR1 reads SNHLY; CDR2 reads FYNNEI. The CDR3 has 19 residues. With 8 bases removed from V and 0 bases from J, the gap between germline ends came to 23 bases. CDR3 bases: TGTGCCAGCGACGCGGCACATCTGACTGCCGACTCTGGGGCCAACGTCCTGACTTTC. As protein: CASDAAHLTADSGANVLTF.

J is TRBJ2-3 and V is TRBV9; no definite D call. This CDR3 is 15 amino acids long. CDR1 and CDR2 (germline): SGDLS, YYNGEE. The V and J ends lost 4 bases and 3 bases respectively, with 15 bases between them. CDR3 loop: CASSPSIHLTDTQYF. The CDR3 nucleotides are TGTGCCAGCAGCCCGAGCATCCATCTGACAGATACGCAGTATTTT.

This rearrangement joins TRBV6-5 to TRBJ2-1; D remains ambiguous. Trimming took off 2 bases at V and 0 bases at J, with 8 bases between the two ends. Per germline, CDR1 MNHEY and CDR2 SVGAGI. This CDR3 spans 15 amino acids. For the CDR3, the DNA is TGTGCCAGCAGTTACGGCCTTAGCTCCTACAATGAGCAGTTCTTC. Translating it yields CASSYGLSSYNEQFF.

V usage is TRBV20-1 and J usage is TRBJ1-2, with a tentative D call TRBD1 (6 bases). The V end was cut by 5 bases, the J end by 8 bases, with 12 bases between. Germline V gene data show CDR1 as DFQATT and CDR2 as SNEGSKA (reference sequence). The CDR3 runs 11 residues. The CDR3 nucleotides read TGCAGTGCTTCCTCAGGGGCCGGCTACACCTTC. Translating gives CSASSGAGYTF.

This clone was counted only a few times. The rearrangement uses TRBV9 and TRBJ1-3, with a possible D match to TRBD1 (5 bases). The germline V gene has CDR1 SGDLS and CDR2 YYNGEE. Trimming removed 3 bases from V and 1 base from J, with 14 bases in between. The CDR3 is 16 residues long. The CDR3 loop reads CASSAQGAWSGNTIYF. CDR3 coding DNA: TGTGCCAGCAGCGCCCAGGGTGCCTGGTCTGGAAACACCATATATTTT.

The chain joins TRBV2 to TRBJ1-1, with a tentative D call TRBD1 (5 bases). With 7 bases removed from V and 5 bases from J, the gap between germline ends came to 17 bases. This CDR3 has 14 residues. Germline V gene lookup returns CDR1 SNHLY and CDR2 FYNNEI. The CDR3 sequence is CASKFGGVDTEAFF. The DNA for the CDR3 is TGTGCCAGCAAATTCGGGGGGGTCGATACTGAAGCTTTCTTT. Filled out from reference TRBV2 and TRBJ1-1, the complete variable domain reads EPEVTQTPSHQVTQMGQEVILRCVPISNHLYFYWYRQILGQKVEFLVSFYNNEISEKSEIFDDQFSVERPDGSNFTLKIRSTKLEDSAMYFCASKFGGVDTEAFFGQGTRLTVV.

The chain employs TRBV7-3 and TRBJ1-1; D may be TRBD1 (5 bases). V lost 5 bases and J lost 4, with 17 bases in between. The CDR3 has 15 residues. In germline, CDR1 is SGHTA, CDR2 FQGTGA. In nucleotides, the CDR3 is TGTGCCAGCAGCCCGCCGGGACCTTTATCCACTGAAGCTTTCTTT. Amino acid sequence: CASSPPGPLSTEAFF.

The V gene is TRBV9, the J gene TRBJ2-2; TRBD1 agrees at 10 bases. J gave up 7 bases and V 5 bases, and 5 bases lay outside the gene matches. This CDR3 has 14 amino acids. Germline CDR1 SGDLS, CDR2 YYNGEE. CDR3 nucleotide sequence: TGTGCCAGCAGTGCGACAGGGGGCAGCGGGGAGCTGTTTTTT. Encoded protein: CASSATGGSGELFF.

The CDR3 nucleotides are TGTGCCAGCCCCCGAGGGGGGCGAGATGGGTCGGGAGGCTATGGCTACACCTTC. Its translation is CASPRGGRDGSGGYGYTF. This chain connects TRBV5-8 to TRBJ1-2, with TRBD1 as a possible D gene (6 bases). V gave up 7 bases and J gave up 4 bases, with 29 bases separating them. This CDR3 has 18 residues. The germline V gene has CDR1 SGHTS and CDR2 YDEGEE.

The V and J genes are TRBV6-1 and TRBJ1-1; D is unresolved. The germline V and J ends were trimmed by 2 bases and 2 bases, with 12 bases remaining between them. This CDR3 has 15 residues. The germline gives CDR1 MNHNS, CDR2 SASEGT. The CDR3 is CASSETWDFNTEAFF. The CDR3 region has the DNA TGTGCCAGCAGTGAAACCTGGGATTTTAACACTGAAGCTTTCTTT.

The CDR3 nucleotides read TGTGCCACAGCTACAGGGTCAACGAACACCGGGGAGCTGTTTTTT. This encodes CATATGSTNTGELFF. The V gene is TRBV10-3, the J gene TRBJ2-2; D perhaps matches TRBD1 (6 bases). V was pared by 10 bases and J by 0 bases, with 15 bases between. CDR3 length equals 15 residues. Germline CDR1 reads ENHRY; CDR2 reads SYGVKD.

This chain uses TRBV7-9 with TRBJ1-6, with D hard to call. Germline V CDR1 and CDR2: SEHNR, FQNEAQ (reference sequence). This CDR3 region has 15 residues. Trimming pared 5 bases from V and 9 bases from J, leaving 17 bases between. DNA for the CDR3: TGTGCCAGCAGCCCTACTACTTTCGGTGGTTCACCCCTCCACTTT. Translating it yields CASSPTTFGGSPLHF.